Presented here are 21 T cell receptor beta chains from one specimen sequenced in a study of monozygotic twins with inflammatory bowel disease. Each CDR3 protein gets one entry in TCRdb, which reprocessed the 5' RACE reads and gives no DNA. There are around 380,000 distinct CDR3 sequences in the sample, with around 2.4% held by the top ten. Sequenced input: blood. These receptor sequences come from a human donor with ulcerative colitis or Crohn's disease, or a healthy co-twin of an affected twin (not recorded which).

This sequence joins TRBV11-2 and TRBJ2-1; TCRdb names TRBD2, which stays unverified in the absence of DNA. CDR1 is SGHAT, CDR2 FQNNGV, per germline. The CDR3 extends over 18 amino acids. CDR3 sequence: CASSRTPKAGGEDNEQFF.

This chain uses TRBV19 with TRBJ1-1; no DNA is available, so the TRBD1 call from TCRdb remains unchecked. CDR1 is LNHDA, CDR2 SQIVND, per germline (reference sequence). This CDR3 has 16 residues. CDR3: CASSLRDRRLNTEAFF.

The V call is TRBV20-1, the J call TRBJ2-1; the D call of TRBD1 rests on TCRdb alone, since no DNA is present to check it. The CDR3 has 15 amino acids. The germline CDR1 and CDR2 sequences are DFQATT and SNEGSKA (reference sequence). The CDR3 loop is CSAPGPPDSYNEQFF.

This sequence joins TRBV28 and TRBJ1-6. Germline values: CDR1 MDHEN, CDR2 SYDVKM. The CDR3 runs 12 residues. CDR3 in amino acids: CASRVESSPLHF.

The chain joins TRBV29-1 to TRBJ1-1. The CDR3 has 13 residues. Germline V gives CDR1 SQVTM, CDR2 ANQGSEA. The CDR3 sequence is CSVAGRLNTEAFF.

The V call is TRBV19, the J call TRBJ1-5; as DNA is missing, the TRBD1 call by TCRdb cannot be tested. This CDR3 is 17 amino acids long. The germline V gene encodes CDR1 LNHDA and CDR2 SQIVND (reference sequence). The CDR3 sequence: CASTPSPGQVLGQPQHF.

The chain joins TRBV20-1 to TRBJ1-2. Per germline, CDR1 DFQATT and CDR2 SNEGSKA (reference sequence). The CDR3 totals 14 residues. The CDR3 reads CSAGARPSNYGYTF.

The V and J genes are TRBV7-2 and TRBJ2-7; the D gene TCRdb calls, TRBD1, cannot be checked with no DNA. CDR3 length: 13 amino acids. Germline loops: CDR1 SGHTA, CDR2 FQGNSA. CDR3 sequence reads: CASSLPGHYEQYF.

The chain is built from TRBV7-9 and TRBJ2-4. CDR1 and CDR2 (germline): SEHNR, FQNEAQ (reference sequence). The CDR3 covers 16 residues. This CDR3 is CASSYASGIAKNIQYF.

This chain connects TRBV6-1 to TRBJ1-2; TCRdb indicates TRBD1, and absent DNA this call remains unverified. Germline CDR1 and CDR2: MNHNS and SASEGT. This CDR3 comprises 15 residues. CDR3: CASRRQGDANYGYTF.

The chain uses TRBV12-3 or TRBV12-4 and TRBJ1-5. This CDR3 region has 14 residues. This CDR3 is CASSYGLSNQPQHF.

This chain joins TRBV3-1 and TRBJ1-1; TCRdb's D call, TRBD1, is unchecked because there is no DNA. The CDR3 extends over 14 amino acids. Germline lookup yields CDR1 LGHDT and CDR2 YNNKEL (reference sequence). The CDR3 spells CASSHRQGRTEAFF.

Here the CDR3 reads CASSLGQGVNFYGYTF. V usage is TRBV3-1 and J usage is TRBJ1-2; TCRdb calls TRBD1, which cannot be checked without DNA. Germline V CDR1 and CDR2: LGHDT, YNNKEL (reference sequence). The CDR3 has 16 residues. The full variable domain, its missing parts supplied by reference TRBV3-1 and TRBJ1-2, is DTAVSQTPKYLVTQMGNDKSIKCEQNLGHDTMYWYKQDSKKFLKIMFSYNNKELIINETVPNRFSPKSPDKAHLNLHINSLELGDSAVYFCASSLGQGVNFYGYTFGSGTRLTVV.

The genes are TRBV10-2 and TRBJ2-7; TCRdb selects TRBD2, and the lack of DNA leaves this call unchecked. Germline CDR1 is WSHSY and CDR2 is SAAADI. CDR3 length: 18 residues. The CDR3 here is CASSESRIPLADTYEQYF.

This chain connects TRBV10-3 to TRBJ2-3; the D gene TCRdb calls, TRBD2, cannot be checked with no DNA. Germline values: CDR1 ENHRY, CDR2 SYGVKD. CDR3 length: 15 residues. CDR3 protein: CAISARGVGTDTQYF.

The chain carries TRBV18 and TRBJ1-1. Germline CDR1 is KGHSH and CDR2 is LQKENI. The CDR3 covers 13 residues. CDR3 sequence: CASSPNQNTEAFF.

The chain recombines TRBV18 with TRBJ1-5; TCRdb's assignment of TRBD1 cannot be checked, as there is no DNA. Germline values: CDR1 KGHSH, CDR2 LQKENI. This CDR3 spans 16 amino acids. This CDR3 is CASSQEQAVNNQPQHF.

The chain joins TRBV10-3 to TRBJ1-2; TCRdb lists TRBD1, though no DNA is available to test this call. Germline loops: CDR1 ENHRY, CDR2 SYGVKD. The CDR3 is 13 amino acids. The CDR3 reads CAISGGQNYGYTF.

This chain joins TRBV6-5 and TRBJ2-5. Germline values: CDR1 MNHEY, CDR2 SVGAGI. CDR3 length equals 16 residues. The CDR3 here is CASSYSGSGWQETQYF.

V usage is TRBV27 and J usage is TRBJ2-1; TCRdb's assignment of TRBD1 cannot be checked, as there is no DNA. Germline V CDR1 and CDR2: MNHEY, SMNVEV (reference sequence). CDR3 size: 13 residues. The CDR3 is CASSLEQDNEQFF.

The V and J genes are TRBV19 and TRBJ2-3; no DNA is available, so the TRBD1 call from TCRdb remains unchecked. The CDR3 length is 16 residues. Germline-derived CDR1 and CDR2 are LNHDA and SQIVND (reference sequence). CDR3 protein: CASSVSGTGVRDTQYF.